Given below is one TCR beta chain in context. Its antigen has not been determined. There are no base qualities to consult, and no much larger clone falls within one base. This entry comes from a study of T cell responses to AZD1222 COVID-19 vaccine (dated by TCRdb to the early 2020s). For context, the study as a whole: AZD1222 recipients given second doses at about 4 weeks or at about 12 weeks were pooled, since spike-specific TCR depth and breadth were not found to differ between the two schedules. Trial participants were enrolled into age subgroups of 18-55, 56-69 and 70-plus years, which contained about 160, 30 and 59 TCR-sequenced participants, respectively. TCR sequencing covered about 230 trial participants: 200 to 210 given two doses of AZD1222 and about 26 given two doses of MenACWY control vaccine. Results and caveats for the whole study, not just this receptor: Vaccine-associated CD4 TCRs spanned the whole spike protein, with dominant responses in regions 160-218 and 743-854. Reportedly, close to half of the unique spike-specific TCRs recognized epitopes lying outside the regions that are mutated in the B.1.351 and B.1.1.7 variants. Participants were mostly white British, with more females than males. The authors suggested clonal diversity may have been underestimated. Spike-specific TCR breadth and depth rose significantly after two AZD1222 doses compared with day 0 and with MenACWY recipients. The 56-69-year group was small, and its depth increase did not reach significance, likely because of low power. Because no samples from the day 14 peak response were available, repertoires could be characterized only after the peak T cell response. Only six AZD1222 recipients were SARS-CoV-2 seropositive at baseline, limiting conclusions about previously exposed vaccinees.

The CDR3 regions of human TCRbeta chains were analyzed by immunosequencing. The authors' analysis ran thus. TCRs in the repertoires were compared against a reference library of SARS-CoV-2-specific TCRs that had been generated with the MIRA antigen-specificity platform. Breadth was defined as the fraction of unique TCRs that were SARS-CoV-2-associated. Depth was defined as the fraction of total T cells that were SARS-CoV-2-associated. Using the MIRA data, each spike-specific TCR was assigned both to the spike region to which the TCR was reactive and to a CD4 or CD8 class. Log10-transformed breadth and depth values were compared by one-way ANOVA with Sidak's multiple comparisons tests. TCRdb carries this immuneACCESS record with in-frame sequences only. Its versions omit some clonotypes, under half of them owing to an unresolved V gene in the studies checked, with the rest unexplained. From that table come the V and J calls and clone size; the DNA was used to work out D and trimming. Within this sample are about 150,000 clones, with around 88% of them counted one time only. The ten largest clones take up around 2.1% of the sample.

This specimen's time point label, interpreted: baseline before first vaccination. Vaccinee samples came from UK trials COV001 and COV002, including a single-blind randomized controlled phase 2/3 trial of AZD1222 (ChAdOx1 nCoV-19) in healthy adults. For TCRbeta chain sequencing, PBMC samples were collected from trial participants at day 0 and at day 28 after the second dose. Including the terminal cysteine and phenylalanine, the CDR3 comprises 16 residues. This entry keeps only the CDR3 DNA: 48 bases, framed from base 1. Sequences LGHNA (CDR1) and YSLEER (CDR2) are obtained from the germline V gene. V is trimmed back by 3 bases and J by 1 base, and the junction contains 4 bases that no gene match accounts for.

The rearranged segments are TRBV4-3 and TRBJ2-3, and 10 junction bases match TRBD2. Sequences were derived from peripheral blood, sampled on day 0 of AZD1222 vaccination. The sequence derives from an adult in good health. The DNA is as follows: TGCGCCAGCAGCCACGACGGACTAGCGGGCACAGATACGCAGTATTTT. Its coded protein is CASSHDGLAGTDTQYF.